These 3 T cell receptor gamma chains were all obtained from the same sample, sequenced in a study of human gamma delta and Vdelta1 T cells. TCRdb fed the PCR reads to CATT. Of 350 to 500 gamma-chain clones listed, about 12% are singletons. Sequenced material: Vdelta1 gamma-delta T cells from blood. The origin of the receptors is a human donor in good health.

In its sample, this clone ranks as medium-sized. The likely explanation is a read error, given a far larger clone one base away. The chain uses TRGV3 and TRGJ1 or TRGJ2. Germline V lookup: CDR1 VTNTFY, CDR2 YDVSTARD (reference sequence). CDR3 length equals 11 residues. Trimming at V came to 0 bases and at J to 11 bases, leaving 4 bases not matched to a gene. DNA of the CDR3: TGTGCCACCTGGGACAGGCAGGAGAAACTCTTT. This gives the protein CATWDRQEKLF.

This clone was observed a few times. The chain combines TRGV4 with TRGJ1 or TRGJ2. This CDR3 comprises 14 residues. Germline CDR1 is EGSTGY and CDR2 is YDSYTSSV. V dropped 5 bases and J dropped 12; count of bases not matched to a gene: 19. The CDR3 sequence: CATWGGPPLKVKLF. CDR3 coding DNA: TGTGCCACCTGGGGCGGGCCACCCCTCAAGGTGAAACTCTTT.

This clone was detected only a few times. The V and J genes are TRGV9 and TRGJP1. Germline V gives CDR1 GITISATS, CDR2 ISYDGTV (reference sequence). CDR3 length: 15 amino acids. V lost 0 bases and J lost 11; bases outside the gene matches: 12. CDR3 sequence (DNA): TGTGCCTTGTGGGAGGTGCTTGGTCGCGGCTGGTTCAAGATATTT. The encoded protein is CALWEVLGRGWFKIF.